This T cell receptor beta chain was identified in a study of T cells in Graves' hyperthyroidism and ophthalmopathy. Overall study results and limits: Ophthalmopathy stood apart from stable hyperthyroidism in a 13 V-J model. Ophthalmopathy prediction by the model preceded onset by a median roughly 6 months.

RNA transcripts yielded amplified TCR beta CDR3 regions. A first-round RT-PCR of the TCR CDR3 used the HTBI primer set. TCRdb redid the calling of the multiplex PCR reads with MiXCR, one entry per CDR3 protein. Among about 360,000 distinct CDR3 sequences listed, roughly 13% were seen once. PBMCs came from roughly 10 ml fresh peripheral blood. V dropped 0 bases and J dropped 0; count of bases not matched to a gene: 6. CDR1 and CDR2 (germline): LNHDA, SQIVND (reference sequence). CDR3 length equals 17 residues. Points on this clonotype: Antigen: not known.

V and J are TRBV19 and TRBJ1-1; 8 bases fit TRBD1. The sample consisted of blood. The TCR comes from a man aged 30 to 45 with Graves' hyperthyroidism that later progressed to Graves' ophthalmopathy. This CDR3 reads CASSIDPRQGMNTEAFF. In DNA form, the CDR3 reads TGTGCCAGTAGTATAGATCCCCGACAGGGGATGAACACTGAAGCTTTCTTT.